The clone carrying this TCR beta chain was recorded a few times. The antigen is not known. CDR1 SGHRS and CDR2 YFSETQ come from the germline V gene. V was pared by 4 bases and J by 0 bases, with 16 bases between. CDR3 size: 17 residues. It was uncontrolled infection, other autoimmune disease, pregnancy or lactation that excluded patients. Amplification yielded TCR beta CDR3 regions, with RNA transcripts as the source. Primed by the HTBI set, a first-round RT-PCR was run on the TCR CDR3. In TCRdb, the multiplex PCR reads were re-called with MiXCR into one record per CDR3 protein. The sample lists a few hundred thousand distinct CDR3 sequences; 12% to 15% were seen once. This entry belongs to a study of T cells in Graves' hyperthyroidism and ophthalmopathy. General observations from the study: Most clonotypes expanded in the thyroid (above 0.001) were also present in blood.

This chain links TRBV5-1 with TRBJ2-2, with a tentative D call TRBD1 (6 bases). The specimen sequenced was blood. The TCR was taken from a woman in her late teens or twenties with Graves' hyperthyroidism. The CDR3 DNA reads TGCGCCAGCAGCGTGGACAGTCCGTTTACGAACACCGGGGAGCTGTTTTTT. It translates to CASSVDSPFTNTGELFF.